This is a list of T cell receptor beta chains from one sample in a study of OX40 agonist ivuxolimab in advanced cancers. The table came from immunoSEQ multiplex PCR; TCRdb's copy has only in-frame clones and leaves some out. The data show around 70,000 clones, with about 84% seen just once and about 11% held by the top ten. The starting material was CD4+ or CD8+ T cells sorted from blood, obtained in a trial of the OX40 agonist ivuxolimab. These receptors came from an adult with an advanced solid tumor such as melanoma, head and neck, liver or kidney cancer. Both conserved end residues are part of each CDR3. Fields, in order: V gene, D gene, clone size, J gene, CDR3 protein, CDR3 DNA. The D gene is left open where the match is weak. Expanded clones get a size class; other rows say once, few or many, or leave the size out.

TRBV18,NA,NA,TRBJ1-3,CASSPDPNSGNTIYF,TGTGCCAGCTCACCCGATCCTAACTCTGGAAACACCATATATTTT
TRBV10-1,NA,few,TRBJ2-1,CASSEDLGSNNEQFF,TGCGCCAGCAGTGAGGATTTGGGGTCGAACAATGAGCAGTTCTTC
TRBV29-1,NA,NA,TRBJ2-7,CSLRGGGKTYEQYF,TGCAGCCTCCGCGGGGGCGGGAAAACCTACGAGCAGTACTTC
TRBV19,NA,NA,TRBJ2-4,CASSWVGPGKNIQYF,TGTGCCAGTAGTTGGGTGGGGCCAGGCAAAAACATTCAGTACTTC
TRBV7-2,TRBD2,NA,TRBJ2-3,CASSPSGDSSGDTQYF,TGTGCCAGCAGCCCAAGCGGGGACTCGTCAGGGGATACGCAGTATTTT
TRBV2,NA,few,TRBJ1-6,CASSDRQGNSPLHF,TGTGCCAGCAGTGATCGGCAGGGTAATTCACCCCTCCACTTT
TRBV2,TRBD1,NA,TRBJ1-4,CASSELARGVEKLFF,TGTGCCAGCAGTGAACTTGCCAGGGGGGTCGAAAAACTGTTTTTT
TRBV7-3,TRBD2,NA,TRBJ2-3,CATATSGPTDTQYF,TGTGCCACCGCGACTAGCGGGCCCACAGATACGCAGTATTTT
TRBV18,NA,NA,TRBJ1-1,CASSPGRDTEAFF,TGTGCCAGCTCACCCGGTCGGGACACTGAAGCTTTCTTT
TRBV5-4,NA,NA,TRBJ2-2,CASSWDQTGTGELFF,TGTGCCAGCAGCTGGGACCAAACGGGTACCGGGGAGCTGTTTTTT
TRBV6-5,NA,NA,TRBJ1-1,CASSFRQALSLAEAFF,TGTGCCAGCAGTTTCCGACAGGCCCTTTCTCTGGCTGAAGCTTTCTTT
TRBV28,NA,NA,TRBJ2-1,CASSFQSSVGKQFF,TGTGCCAGCAGTTTCCAATCTAGCGTGGGGAAGCAGTTCTTC
TRBV2,NA,NA,TRBJ2-7,CASSEQGRFDEQYF,TGTGCCAGCAGTGAACAGGGTCGCTTTGACGAGCAGTACTTC
TRBV25-1,NA,NA,TRBJ2-2,CASSELLDTGELFF,TGTGCCAGCAGTGAACTACTCGACACCGGGGAGCTGTTTTTT
TRBV5-5,NA,NA,TRBJ1-3,CASSLGRASGNTIYF,TGTGCCAGCAGCCTGGGACGGGCCTCTGGAAACACCATATATTTT
TRBV9,NA,NA,TRBJ2-3,CASSVEWSTSTDTQYF,TGTGCCAGCAGCGTAGAGTGGAGTACCAGCACAGATACGCAGTATTTT
TRBV6-6,TRBD1,NA,TRBJ2-7,CASSDRAPYEQYF,TGTGCCAGCAGCGACAGGGCGCCCTACGAGCAGTACTTC
TRBV6-6,NA,once,TRBJ1-2,CASSSGTEWEGYTF,TGTGCCAGCAGTTCCGGGACGGAGTGGGAAGGCTACACCTTC
TRBV25-1,NA,few,TRBJ2-2,CASARASGELFF,TGTGCCAGCGCCAGGGCCTCCGGGGAGCTGTTTTTT
TRBV2,NA,many,TRBJ2-7,CASKDSSYEQYF,TGTGCCAGCAAGGACAGCTCCTACGAGCAGTACTTC
TRBV5-5,NA,NA,TRBJ2-1,CASSSQVSSYNEQFF,TGTGCCAGCAGCTCGCAGGTCAGCTCCTACAATGAGCAGTTCTTC
TRBV30,NA,NA,TRBJ1-6,CAWRGKGSYNSPLHF,TGTGCCTGGCGGGGGAAGGGCTCCTATAATTCACCCCTCCACTTT
TRBV19,TRBD1,NA,TRBJ1-5,CASSIPPIGQGGSQPQHF,TGTGCCAGTAGTATCCCTCCAATAGGACAGGGGGGAAGTCAGCCCCAGCATTTT
TRBV7-7,NA,NA,TRBJ1-4,CASSLRGGCVLYANEKLFF,TGTGCCAGCAGCTTAAGGGGTGGGTGTGTTCTGTACGCTAATGAAAAACTGTTTTTT
TRBV5-4,NA,once,TRBJ1-2,CASSLGGSYLYGYTF,TGTGCCAGCAGCTTGGGCGGGTCATATCTCTATGGCTACACCTTC
TRBV30,NA,NA,TRBJ1-4,CAWSTGSEKLFF,TGTGCCTGGAGTACGGGGAGTGAAAAACTGTTTTTT
TRBV6-1,TRBD2,NA,TRBJ2-7,CASSEGPGGNYEQYF,TGTGCCAGCAGTGAAGGCCCGGGGGGGAACTACGAGCAGTACTTC
TRBV11-2,NA,NA,TRBJ2-5,CASSDLKGRRETQYF,TGTGCCAGCAGCGACCTTAAGGGAAGACGTGAGACCCAGTACTTC
TRBV2,NA,NA,TRBJ1-3,CASSEWGPGNTIYF,TGTGCCAGCAGTGAATGGGGGCCTGGAAACACCATATATTTT
TRBV7-2,TRBD2,NA,TRBJ2-7,CASSFRRESSEQYF,TGTGCCAGCAGCTTCCGGCGGGAGTCATCCGAGCAGTACTTC
TRBV5-4,NA,NA,TRBJ2-5,CASSLGGTQETQYF,TGTGCCAGCAGCTTGGGGGGGACCCAAGAGACCCAGTACTTC
TRBV6-1,TRBD1,NA,TRBJ2-4,CASSVGQGDIQYF,TGTGCCAGCAGTGTAGGACAGGGAGACATTCAGTACTTC
TRBV4-3,TRBD2,NA,TRBJ2-1,CASSRNPGGGSGSYNEQFF,TGCGCCAGCAGCCGCAACCCCGGTGGCGGGAGTGGCTCCTACAATGAGCAGTTCTTC
TRBV28,NA,NA,TRBJ2-7,CAIASGRDEQYF,TGTGCCATCGCTAGTGGGAGAGACGAGCAGTACTTC
TRBV30,NA,NA,TRBJ2-7,CAWSRGEQGPYEQYF,TGTGCCTGGAGTAGGGGGGAACAGGGGCCCTACGAGCAGTACTTC
TRBV19,TRBD2,NA,TRBJ2-2,CASSIIGLAGENTGELFF,TGTGCCAGTAGTATAATAGGACTAGCGGGGGAAAACACCGGGGAGCTGTTTTTT
TRBV30,NA,NA,TRBJ2-3,CAWSPGYGNTDTQYF,TGTGCCTGGAGTCCGGGTTACGGAAATACAGATACGCAGTATTTT
TRBV6-1,NA,NA,TRBJ1-6,CASSDHQSPGRPPRDSPLHF,TGTGCCAGCAGTGACCACCAAAGCCCCGGACGACCTCCCCGGGATTCACCCCTCCACTTT